These 22 T cell receptor beta chains originate from one sample sequenced in a study of tumor and adjacent non-tumor tissue in lung cancer. No cell sorting was done before RNA was extracted from the tissue. Distant lung tissue was collected more than 3 cm away from the tumor edge. A modified ARM-PCR protocol with three rounds of nested PCR amplified TCRbeta. TCRdb re-analysed the multiplex PCR reads in MiXCR, keeping a single row per CDR3 protein. The table lists tens of thousands of distinct CDR3 sequences, around 60% of them singletons. What was sequenced was distant non-tumor lung tissue. The receptors were sampled from a woman aged 70 to 79 with non-small cell lung cancer.

As for this clonotype: Mismatch with germline at one junction end may stem from a read error. J is TRBJ2-3 and V is TRBV6-5, with 8 positions matching TRBD2. The germline CDR1 and CDR2 sequences are MNHEY and SVGAGI. The CDR3 length is 14 residues. In DNA form, the CDR3 reads TGTGCCAGCAGAGGGGGACTAGGTGCAGTTACGCACTATTTT. It yields the protein CASRGGLGAVTHYF.

V and J are TRBV4-1 and TRBJ2-7; 7 nucleotides agree with TRBD2. V lost 3 bases and J lost 5; bases outside the gene matches: 13. The germline gives CDR1 MGHRA, CDR2 YSYEKL. This CDR3 has 16 residues. The DNA for the CDR3 is TGCGCCAGCAGCCAGAGGGCGGGAGTGTCTACCCACGAGCAGTACTTC. Translation: CASSQRAGVSTHEQYF.

Concerning this clonotype: An end of the junction differs from the germline gene, which may be a read error. This sequence joins TRBV10-3 and TRBJ2-7; D is possibly TRBD2 (6 bases). The germline gives CDR1 ENHRY, CDR2 SYGVKD. The CDR3 contains 15 residues. The CDR3 reads CAISEGISGSYKQYF. CDR3 DNA sequence: TGTGCAATCAGTGAGGGGATTAGCGGTTCCTACAAGCAGTACTTC.

This rearrangement joins TRBV11-1 to TRBJ2-2; 8 positions agree with TRBD1. CDR3 length: 13 amino acids. Germline V CDR1 and CDR2: SGHAT, FQDESV (reference sequence). CDR3 in DNA: TGTATCAGCAGCACAGGGGGAACCGGGGAGCTGTTTTTT. It is translated as CISSTGGTGELFF.

This clonotype was seen a few times. The V call is TRBV5-1, the J call TRBJ1-2, with 10 bases lining up with TRBD1. This CDR3 comprises 15 residues. Germline V gene sequence: CDR1 SGHRS, CDR2 YFSETQ. Unmatched junction bases numbered 7, after V lost 0 bases and J lost 8 bases. The DNA for the CDR3 is TGCGCCAGCAGCTTGGACTCGACAGGGGGCCGGGGCTACACCTTC. This sequence encodes CASSLDSTGGRGYTF.

This clonotype was found many times. The chain combines TRBV20-1 with TRBJ2-6; D uncertain. The CDR3 is 15 residues long. Deletions cut 2 bases from V and 4 bases from J, with 12 bases between. CDR1 is DFQATT, CDR2 SNEGSKA, per germline (reference sequence). As DNA, the CDR3 is TGCAGTGCTAGACTCTCCACGGGCGGGGCCAACGTCCTGACTTTC. Encoded protein: CSARLSTGGANVLTF.

By share, this clonotype ranks as medium-sized (0.01 to 0.1%). This chain joins TRBV28 and TRBJ2-7; 10 nucleotides match TRBD2. The CDR3 totals 14 residues. V lost 9 bases to trimming and J lost 4 bases; unmatched junction nucleotides: 9. CDR1 MDHEN and CDR2 SYDVKM come from the germline V gene. CDR3 loop: CASTLAGDSYEQYF. The CDR3 bases are TGTGCCAGTACCCTAGCGGGAGATTCTTACGAGCAGTACTTC.

On this clonotype itself: Compared with germline, one end of the junction differs, possibly owing to a read error. The CDR3 region has the DNA TGTACAAGCACCAACGACTTGGCCGGGGAGCCGTTTTTT. Encoded protein: CTSTNDLAGEPFF. This chain links TRBV6-5 with TRBJ2-2; TRBD2 is a possible D gene (5 bases). The germline V gene encodes CDR1 MNHEY and CDR2 SVGAGI. The CDR3 is 13 residues long.

On this clonotype: An end of the junction differs from the germline gene, which may be a read error. J is TRBJ1-2 and V is TRBV6-5; D is uncertain. CDR3 length: 13 residues. Germline-derived CDR1 and CDR2 are MNHEY and SVGAGI. The CDR3 region is CASRPSGEYGYIF. DNA of the CDR3: TGTGCCAGCAGACCCTCAGGAGAATATGGCTACATCTTC.

A few counts support this clonotype. A clone one base away is much larger, so this may be a read error. V and J are TRBV4-1 and TRBJ1-5; 7 bases match TRBD1. The CDR3 loop spans 15 amino acids. Germline V gene lookup returns CDR1 MGHRA and CDR2 YSYEKL. CDR3 DNA sequence: TGCGCCAGCAGCCAAAGGCAGGGGGAGATGCAGCCCCACCATTTT. It yields the protein CASSQRQGEMQPHHF.

A remark on this clonotype: An end of the junction differs from the germline gene, which may be a read error. The V call is TRBV5-4, the J call TRBJ1-2; possible D gene TRBD1, 6 bases. This CDR3 has 15 amino acids. Germline V CDR1 and CDR2: SGHNT, YYREEE (reference sequence). The CDR3: CASSLGGPGMAGYTF. The CDR3 DNA reads TGTGCCAGCAGCTTGGGGGGGCCAGGGATGGCTGGATACACCTTT.

The V and J genes are TRBV5-1 and TRBJ2-7, with D perhaps TRBD2 (6 bases). CDR1 SGHRS and CDR2 YFSETQ come from the germline V gene. V was cut by 8 bases and J by 5 bases, with 20 bases left in between. The CDR3 has 14 residues. As DNA, the CDR3 is TGCGCCAGTGCGGTAGCGGTATTAAAGGACGAGCAGTACTTC. It translates to CASAVAVLKDEQYF.

The rearrangement joins TRBV5-1 to TRBJ2-1, with 10 nucleotides matching TRBD2. The CDR3 has 16 amino acids. CDR1 is SGHRS, CDR2 YFSETQ, per germline. Trimming took 8 bases from V and 9 from J; bases not matched to a gene: 17. The CDR3 nucleotides are TGCGCCAGTAGCCCAGGGACTAGCGTGAGGGCCGGTGAGCAGTTCTTC. The encoded protein is CASSPGTSVRAGEQFF.

As to this clonotype: One end of the junction varies from germline; a read error may be responsible. The chain is built from TRBV2 and TRBJ2-3; 11 bases are a match to TRBD2. Germline CDR1 is SNHLY and CDR2 is FYNNEI. CDR3 size: 15 residues. The DNA for the CDR3 is TGTGCCAGCAGTCCAACTAGCGGGAGTACAAATACGCATTATTTC. Protein sequence: CASSPTSGSTNTHYF. The variable domain in full, completed from reference TRBV2 and TRBJ2-3, reads EPEVTQTPSHQVTQMGQEVILRCVPISNHLYFYWYRQILGQKVEFLVSFYNNEISEKSEIFDDQFSVERPDGSNFTLKIRSTKLEDSAMYFCASSPTSGSTNTHYFGPGTRLTVL.

A note on this clonotype: The CDR3 ends on some other residue instead of the conserved phenylalanine or tryptophan, so this is likely a read error. The chain links TRBV5-5 to TRBJ2-7, with unresolved D. V lost 1 base and J 10 bases, leaving 18 bases between the germline ends. This CDR3 spans 14 amino acids. The germline V gene encodes CDR1 SGHKS and CDR2 YYEKEE (reference sequence). The CDR3 DNA is TGTGCCAGCAGCTTGCTGCGCTCTAATTACAAACAGTACTCC. The encoded protein is CASSLLRSNYKQYS.

This clonotype was seen repeatedly, ten times or more. CDR3 amino acids: CSARFGDTQYF. In nucleotides, the CDR3 is TGCAGTGCTAGGTTCGGGGATACGCAGTATTTT. This chain uses TRBV20-1 with TRBJ2-3; D unclear. Trimming took 3 bases from V and 6 from J, leaving 7 bases between them. The CDR3 has 11 amino acids. In germline, CDR1 is DFQATT, CDR2 SNEGSKA (reference sequence).

A note on this clonotype: At one of its ends the junction is not consistent with the germline gene, which may arise from a read error. The DNA of the CDR3 is TGTGCCAGCAGCTATGCGGGGGGCCGGGAGACCAAGTACTTC. Residues: CASSYAGGRETKYF. This chain connects TRBV7-9 to TRBJ2-5; 8 bases are a match to TRBD2. The CDR3 totals 14 residues. Looked up from germline, CDR1 is SEHNR and CDR2 is FQNEAQ (reference sequence).

About this clonotype itself: A read error may produce the germline difference seen at one junction end. The genes are TRBV15 and TRBJ2-2, with a tentative D call TRBD1 (6 bases). The CDR3 has 16 amino acids. The germline V gene encodes CDR1 LNHNV and CDR2 YYDKDF (reference sequence). DNA for the CDR3: TGTTCCACCAGCAGAATACAGGGTTTTGACACCGGGGAGCTGTTTTTT. It specifies CSTSRIQGFDTGELFF.

This clonotype was observed a handful of times. The chain is built from TRBV19 and TRBJ2-7; the match to TRBD1 covers 7 bases. The CDR3 covers 17 residues. The germline gives CDR1 LNHDA, CDR2 SQIVND (reference sequence). After removal of 5 bases from V and 5 bases from J, the junction contained 18 bases not matched to a gene. The CDR3 here is CASSVQGQGAISDEQYF. In nucleotides, the CDR3 is TGTGCCAGTAGTGTACAGGGGCAAGGGGCTATTTCCGACGAGCAGTACTTC.

On this clonotype itself: This may be a read error: a much more frequent sequence differs by one nucleotide. This rearrangement joins TRBV5-8 to TRBJ2-7; D is perhaps TRBD1 (7 bases). The CDR3 has 15 residues. CDR1 is SGHTS, CDR2 YDEGEE, per germline. The CDR3 spells CASSHVPGGPYKQYF. As DNA, the CDR3 is TGTGCCAGCAGCCACGTTCCAGGGGGGCCCTACAAGCAGTACTTC.

The rearrangement joins TRBV7-8 to TRBJ2-7, with 11 positions matching TRBD2. Germline lookup yields CDR1 SGHVS and CDR2 FQNEAQ. The CDR3 runs 15 residues. CDR3 nucleotide sequence: TGTATCAGCAGCTTAGTCGGGACTAGCGGTTACGAGCAGTACTTC. Translation gives CISSLVGTSGYEQYF.

In the case of this clonotype: The junction shows a germline mismatch at one end, possibly a read error. The chain couples TRBV28 to TRBJ2-7; 7 bases match TRBD1. The CDR3 sequence is 13 residues long. Per the germline V gene, CDR1 is MDHEN and CDR2 is SYDVKM. CDR3 in amino acids: CASTPGQVYEQYF. The CDR3 coding sequence is TGTGCCAGCACCCCCGGACAGGTCTACGAACAGTACTTC.